What follows describes a single T cell receptor (beta chain). What it binds is unknown. This sample was included in a study of T cells in localized non-small cell lung cancer. Profiling relied on immunoSEQ multiplex PCR, and the TCRdb table lists in-frame clones only, not all of them. The sample consists of around 70,000 clones, 80% to 90% of them appearing once. From germline, CDR1 is MGHDK and CDR2 SYGVNS. This CDR3 spans 15 amino acids. V lost 5 bases, J lost 2 bases, and 16 bases lay in between. Regarding the study as a whole: Detection in adjacent lung was observed for a median about 56 of the top 100 tumor clones. Uninvolved adjacent lung had the highest recorded T cell clonality, with tumor below it. Analysis by sequencing included only one tumor region, so heterogeneity remains possible.

The origin of this receptor is a male donor at least 60 years old with stage III squamous cell lung carcinoma. This rearrangement joins TRBV25-1 to TRBJ2-7, with D perhaps matching TRBD2 (5 bases). Material: peripheral blood, obtained before any cancer treatment. The CDR3 loop reads CASSPHMGVTYEQYF. CDR3 nucleotides: TGTGCCAGCAGTCCTCACATGGGAGTCACCTACGAGCAGTACTTC.